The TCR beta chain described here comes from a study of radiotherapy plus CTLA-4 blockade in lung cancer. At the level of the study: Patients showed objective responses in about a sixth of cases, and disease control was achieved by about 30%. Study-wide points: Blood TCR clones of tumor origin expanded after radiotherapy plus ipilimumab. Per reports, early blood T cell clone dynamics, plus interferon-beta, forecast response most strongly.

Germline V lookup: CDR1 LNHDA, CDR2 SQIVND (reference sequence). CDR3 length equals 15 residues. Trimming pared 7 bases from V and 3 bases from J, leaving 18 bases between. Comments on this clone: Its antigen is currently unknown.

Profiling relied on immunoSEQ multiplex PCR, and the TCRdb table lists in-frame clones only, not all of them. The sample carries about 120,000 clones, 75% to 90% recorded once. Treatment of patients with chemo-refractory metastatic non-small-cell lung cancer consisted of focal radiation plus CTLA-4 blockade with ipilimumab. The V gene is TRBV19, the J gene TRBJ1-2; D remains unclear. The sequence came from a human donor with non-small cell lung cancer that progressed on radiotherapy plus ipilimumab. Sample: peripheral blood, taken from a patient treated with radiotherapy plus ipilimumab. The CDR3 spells CASKGVFTPYYGYTF. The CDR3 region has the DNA TGTGCCAGTAAGGGCGTCTTTACCCCCTACTATGGCTACACCTTC.